The TCR beta chain under discussion was sequenced for a study of blood T cell repertoires in COVID-19. At the level of the study: Samples of COVID-19 (acute and convalescent) were obtained from the United States, Italy and Spain. From T cells, B-cell-depleted T cells, or PBMCs came the material, which was cDNA or gDNA.

This clone was recorded only once. The germline V gene has CDR1 SGHRS and CDR2 YFSETQ. The length of the CDR3 is 13 residues. Trimming shortened V by 7 bases and J by 0 bases, and 11 bases separated the two germline ends. Libraries were prepared by immunoSEQ multiplex PCR; TCRdb keeps only in-frame clonotypes and omits some of them. The sample lists around 100,000 clones; roughly 84% were seen once. The sequenced sample was peripheral blood. The chain employs TRBV5-1 and TRBJ2-7, with D possibly being TRBD1 (5 bases). The sequence was collected from a woman in her sixties or seventies who had recovered from COVID-19. The CDR3 region has the DNA TGCGCCAGCGGGGCAGGACACTCCTACGAGCAGTACTTC. Residues: CASGAGHSYEQYF.